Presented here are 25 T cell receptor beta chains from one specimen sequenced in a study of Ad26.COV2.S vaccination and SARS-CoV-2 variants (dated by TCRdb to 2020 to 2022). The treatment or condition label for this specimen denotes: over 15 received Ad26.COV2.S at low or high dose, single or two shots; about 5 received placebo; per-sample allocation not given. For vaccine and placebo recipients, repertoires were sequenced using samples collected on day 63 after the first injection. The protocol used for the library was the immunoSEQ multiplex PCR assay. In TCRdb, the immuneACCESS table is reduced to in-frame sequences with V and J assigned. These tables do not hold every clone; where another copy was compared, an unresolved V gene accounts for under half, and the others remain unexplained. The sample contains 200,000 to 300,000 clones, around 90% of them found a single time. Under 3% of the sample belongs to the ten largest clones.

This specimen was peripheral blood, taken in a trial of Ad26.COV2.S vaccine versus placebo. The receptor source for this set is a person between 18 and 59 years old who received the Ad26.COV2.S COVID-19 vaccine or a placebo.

The CDR3 nucleotides read TGCGCCAGCAGCCGAAGGGGTAGGGAAAGCACAGATACGCAGTATTTT. Protein: CASSRRGRESTDTQYF. V and J are TRBV4-3 and TRBJ2-3, with D possibly being TRBD1 (5 bases). From germline, CDR1 is LGHNA and CDR2 YSLEER. This CDR3 is 16 amino acids long. The germline V and J ends were trimmed by 4 bases and 0 bases, with 14 bases remaining between them.

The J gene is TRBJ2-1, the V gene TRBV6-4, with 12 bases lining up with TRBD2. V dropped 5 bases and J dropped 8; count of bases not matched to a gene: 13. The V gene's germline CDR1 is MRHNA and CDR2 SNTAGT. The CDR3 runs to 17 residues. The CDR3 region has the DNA TGTGCCAGCAGTAAGGGTCTAGCGGGAGGGCCGATCCATGAGCAGTTCTTC. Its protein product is CASSKGLAGGPIHEQFF.

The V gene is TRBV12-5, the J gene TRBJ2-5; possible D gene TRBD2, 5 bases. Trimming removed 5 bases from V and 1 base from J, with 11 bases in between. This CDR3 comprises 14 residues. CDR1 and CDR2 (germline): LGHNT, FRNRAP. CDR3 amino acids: CASGRPGSQETQYF. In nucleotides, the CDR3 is TGTGCTAGTGGTAGGCCGGGATCCCAAGAGACCCAGTACTTC.

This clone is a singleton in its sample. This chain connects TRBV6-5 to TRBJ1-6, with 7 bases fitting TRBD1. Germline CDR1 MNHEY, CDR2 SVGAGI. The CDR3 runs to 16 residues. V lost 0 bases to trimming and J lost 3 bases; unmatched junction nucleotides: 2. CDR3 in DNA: TGTGCCAGCAGTTACTCACAGGGGATCTATAATTCACCCCTCCACTTT. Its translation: CASSYSQGIYNSPLHF.

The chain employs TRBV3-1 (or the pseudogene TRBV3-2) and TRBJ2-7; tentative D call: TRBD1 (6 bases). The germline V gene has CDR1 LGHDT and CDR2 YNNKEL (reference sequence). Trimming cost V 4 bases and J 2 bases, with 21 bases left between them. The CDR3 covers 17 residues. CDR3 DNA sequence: TGTGCCAGCAGCCCTACCCAGGGGTCCCTGATAGCCTACGAGCAGTACTTC. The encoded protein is CASSPTQGSLIAYEQYF.

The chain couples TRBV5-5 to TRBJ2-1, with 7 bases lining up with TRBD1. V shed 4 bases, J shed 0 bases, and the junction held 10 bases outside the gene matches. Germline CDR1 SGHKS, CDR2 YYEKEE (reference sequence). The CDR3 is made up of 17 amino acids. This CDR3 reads CASSVRTGLSSYNEQFF. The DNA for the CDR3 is TGTGCCAGCAGCGTAAGGACAGGTTTGAGCTCCTACAATGAGCAGTTCTTC.

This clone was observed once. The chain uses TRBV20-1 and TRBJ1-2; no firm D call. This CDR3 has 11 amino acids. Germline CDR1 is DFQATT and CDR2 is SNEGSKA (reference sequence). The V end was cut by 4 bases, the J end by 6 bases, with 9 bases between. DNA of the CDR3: TGCAGTGCTACCCACACGAATGGCTACACCTTC. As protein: CSATHTNGYTF.

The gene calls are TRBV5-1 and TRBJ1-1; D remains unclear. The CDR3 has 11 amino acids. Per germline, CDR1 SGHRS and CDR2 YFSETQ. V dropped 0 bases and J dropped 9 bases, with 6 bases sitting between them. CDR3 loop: CASSLGVKAFF. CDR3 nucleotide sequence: TGCGCCAGCAGCTTGGGGGTAAAAGCTTTCTTT.

The CDR3 nucleotides are TGTGCCAGCAGCCTGGACAGTGGAGGCAATCAGCCCCAGCATTTT. Translated: CASSLDSGGNQPQHF. The V call is TRBV5-5, the J call TRBJ1-5; perhaps TRBD1 as D (6 bases). Looked up from germline, CDR1 is SGHKS and CDR2 is YYEKEE (reference sequence). V was clipped by 4 bases and J by 2 bases, with 13 bases between them. The CDR3 runs 15 residues.

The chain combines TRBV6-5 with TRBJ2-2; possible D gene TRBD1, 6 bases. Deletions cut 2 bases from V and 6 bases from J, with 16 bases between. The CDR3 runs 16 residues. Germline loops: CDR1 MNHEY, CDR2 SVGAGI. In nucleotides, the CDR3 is TGTGCCAGCAGTTACCAAATTCCTGGGACACCCGGGGAGCTGTTTTTT. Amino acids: CASSYQIPGTPGELFF.

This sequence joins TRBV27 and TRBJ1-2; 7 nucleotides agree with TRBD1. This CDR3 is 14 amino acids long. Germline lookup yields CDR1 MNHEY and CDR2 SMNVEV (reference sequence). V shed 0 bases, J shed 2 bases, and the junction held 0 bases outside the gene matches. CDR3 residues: CASSLSQGNYGYTF. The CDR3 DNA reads TGTGCCAGCAGTTTATCACAGGGGAACTATGGCTACACCTTC.

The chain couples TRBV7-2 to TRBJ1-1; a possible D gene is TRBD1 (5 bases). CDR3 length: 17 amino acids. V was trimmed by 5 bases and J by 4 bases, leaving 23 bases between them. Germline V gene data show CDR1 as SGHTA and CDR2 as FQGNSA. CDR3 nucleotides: TGTGCCAGCAGCACGTACCCCCAGTCAGGTAGGGGCACTGAAGCTTTCTTT. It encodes CASSTYPQSGRGTEAFF.

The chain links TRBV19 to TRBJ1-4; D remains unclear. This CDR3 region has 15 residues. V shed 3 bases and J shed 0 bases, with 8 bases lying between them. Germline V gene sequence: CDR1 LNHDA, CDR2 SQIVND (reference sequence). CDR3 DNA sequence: TGTGCCAGTAGTATCCAACAAACAACTAATGAAAAACTGTTTTTT. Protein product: CASSIQQTTNEKLFF.

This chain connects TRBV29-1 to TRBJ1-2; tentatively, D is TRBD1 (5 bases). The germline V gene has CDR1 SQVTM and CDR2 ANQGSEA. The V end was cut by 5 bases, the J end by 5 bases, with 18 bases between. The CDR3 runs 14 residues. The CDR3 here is CSVPGANIGYGYTF. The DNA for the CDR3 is TGCAGCGTTCCCGGGGCTAACATTGGGTATGGCTACACCTTC.

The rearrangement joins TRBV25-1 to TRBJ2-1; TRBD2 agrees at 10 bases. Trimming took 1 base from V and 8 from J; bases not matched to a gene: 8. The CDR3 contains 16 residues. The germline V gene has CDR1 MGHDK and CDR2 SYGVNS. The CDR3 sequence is CASSEFSSGGVDEQFF. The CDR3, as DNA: TGTGCCAGCAGTGAATTTAGCAGCGGGGGGGTTGATGAGCAGTTCTTC.

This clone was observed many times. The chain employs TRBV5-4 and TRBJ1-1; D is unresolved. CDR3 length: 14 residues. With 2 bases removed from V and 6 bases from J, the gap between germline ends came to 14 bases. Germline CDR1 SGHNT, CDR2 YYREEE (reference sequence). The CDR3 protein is CASSFPPDTAEAFF. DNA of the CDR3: TGTGCCAGCAGCTTTCCCCCGGATACGGCTGAAGCTTTCTTT.

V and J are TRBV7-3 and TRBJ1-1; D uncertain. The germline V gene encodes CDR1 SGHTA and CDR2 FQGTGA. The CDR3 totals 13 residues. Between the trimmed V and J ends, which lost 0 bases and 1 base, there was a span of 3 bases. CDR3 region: CASSLTQNTEAFF. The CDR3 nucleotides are TGTGCCAGCAGCTTAACACAGAACACTGAAGCTTTCTTT. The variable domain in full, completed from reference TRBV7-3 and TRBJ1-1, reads GAGVSQTPSNKVTEKGKYVELRCDPISGHTALYWYRQSLGQGPEFLIYFQGTGAADDSGLPNDRFFAVRPEGSVSTLKIQRTERGDSAVYLCASSLTQNTEAFFGQGTRLTVV.

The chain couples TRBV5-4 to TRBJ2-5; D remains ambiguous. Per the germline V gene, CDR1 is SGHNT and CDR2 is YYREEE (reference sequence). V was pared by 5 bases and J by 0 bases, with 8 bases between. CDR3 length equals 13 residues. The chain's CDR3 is CASRSRDQETQYF. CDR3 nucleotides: TGTGCCAGCAGGAGCCGCGACCAAGAGACCCAGTACTTC.

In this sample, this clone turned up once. The CDR3 DNA reads TGTGCCAGCAGCGCCCAAGGAGGCGGGGGGGCACCCCACGAGCAGTACTTC. As protein: CASSAQGGGGAPHEQYF. The rearrangement joins TRBV9 to TRBJ2-7; 9 bases line up with TRBD2. Per the germline V gene, CDR1 is SGDLS and CDR2 is YYNGEE. CDR3 length: 17 residues. The junction had 15 bases not matched to a gene; V was cut back by 3 bases and J by 5 bases.

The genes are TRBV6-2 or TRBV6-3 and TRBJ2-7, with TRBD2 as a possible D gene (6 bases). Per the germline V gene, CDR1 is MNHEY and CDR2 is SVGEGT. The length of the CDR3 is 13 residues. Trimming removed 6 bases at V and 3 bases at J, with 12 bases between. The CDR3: CASSRPGDYEQYV. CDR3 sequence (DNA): TGTGCCAGCAGCCGCCCGGGGGACTACGAGCAGTACGTC.

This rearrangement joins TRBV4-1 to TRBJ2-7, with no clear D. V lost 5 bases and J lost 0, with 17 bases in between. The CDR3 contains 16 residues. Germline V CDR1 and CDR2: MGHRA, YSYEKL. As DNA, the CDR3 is TGCGCCAGCAGCACGGACGCCGAACTTTTCTCCTACGAGCAGTACTTC. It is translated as CASSTDAELFSYEQYF.

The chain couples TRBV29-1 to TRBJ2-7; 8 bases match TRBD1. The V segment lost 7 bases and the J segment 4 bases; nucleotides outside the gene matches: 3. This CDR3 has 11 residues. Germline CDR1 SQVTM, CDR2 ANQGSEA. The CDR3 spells CSGTGLYEQYF. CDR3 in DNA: TGCAGCGGGACAGGGCTGTACGAGCAGTACTTC.

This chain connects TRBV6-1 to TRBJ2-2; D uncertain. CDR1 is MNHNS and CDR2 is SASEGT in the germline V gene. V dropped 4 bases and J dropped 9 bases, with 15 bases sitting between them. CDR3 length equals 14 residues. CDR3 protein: CASSGALGSRELFF. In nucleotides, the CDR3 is TGTGCCAGCAGTGGAGCTCTGGGTTCCAGGGAGCTGTTTTTT.

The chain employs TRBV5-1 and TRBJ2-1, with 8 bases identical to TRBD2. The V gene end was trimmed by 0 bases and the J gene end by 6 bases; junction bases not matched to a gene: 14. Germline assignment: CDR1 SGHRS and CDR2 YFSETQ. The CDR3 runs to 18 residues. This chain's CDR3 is CASSLVLGASGSINEQFF. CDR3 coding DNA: TGCGCCAGCAGCTTGGTTCTTGGGGCAAGCGGGAGCATCAATGAGCAGTTCTTC.

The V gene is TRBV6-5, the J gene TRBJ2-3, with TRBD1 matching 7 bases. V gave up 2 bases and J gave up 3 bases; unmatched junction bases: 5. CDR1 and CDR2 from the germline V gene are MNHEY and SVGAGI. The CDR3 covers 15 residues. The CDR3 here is CASSYGGQATDTQYF. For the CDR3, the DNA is TGTGCCAGCAGTTACGGAGGACAGGCTACAGATACGCAGTATTTT.